The 26 T cell receptor beta chains presented below share a single source sample, sequenced in a study of blood T cell repertoires in COVID-19. The protocol was immunoSEQ multiplex PCR, while the TCRdb copy is restricted to in-frame clones and leaves out a portion. The sample consists of about 150,000 clones, approximately 91% of them appearing once. Sequencing was done on a sample of peripheral blood. The receptors stem from a man aged 18 to 30 with COVID-19, enrolled during active disease.

The chain links TRBV20-1 to TRBJ2-3; TRBD1 is a possible D gene (6 bases). This CDR3 region has 11 residues. Germline-derived CDR1 and CDR2 are DFQATT and SNEGSKA (reference sequence). V shed 6 bases and J shed 8 bases, with 12 bases lying between them. CDR3 amino acids: CSAPLGGTQYF. CDR3 sequence (DNA): TGCAGTGCCCCTCTAGGGGGTACGCAGTATTTT.

Only one count was recorded for this clone. V usage is TRBV4-1 and J usage is TRBJ1-3, with 7 positions matching TRBD1. Germline CDR1 is MGHRA and CDR2 is YSYEKL. CDR3 length: 14 amino acids. After removal of 4 bases from V and 2 bases from J, the junction contained 2 bases not matched to a gene. Here the CDR3 reads CASSPQGAGNTIYF. The CDR3 DNA sequence: TGCGCCAGCAGCCCCCAGGGGGCTGGAAACACCATATATTTT.

The chain recombines TRBV15 with TRBJ2-7; a possible D gene is TRBD1 (6 bases). Germline V gene sequence: CDR1 LNHNV, CDR2 YYDKDF (reference sequence). This CDR3 region has 15 residues. V lost 0 bases and J lost 6, with 15 bases in between. The CDR3 DNA sequence: TGTGCCACCAGCAGAGAGAGGGGGTTCCCCGGCGAGCAGTACTTC. It translates to CATSRERGFPGEQYF.

J is TRBJ2-1 and V is TRBV25-1, with a weak D call TRBD2 (5 bases). V was cut by 1 base and J by 4 bases, with 11 bases left in between. There are 15 residues in the CDR3. Germline CDR1 and CDR2: MGHDK and SYGVNS. The CDR3 DNA is TGTGCCAGCAGTGAATCCCTAGCCGGGTACAATGAGCAGTTCTTC. Residues: CASSESLAGYNEQFF.

In nucleotides, the CDR3 is TGTGCCAGCAGTTTGACTAGCGGGAGTAATTCCGAGCAGTACTTC. It encodes CASSLTSGSNSEQYF. This chain uses TRBV28 with TRBJ2-7; 12 nucleotides line up with TRBD2. The junction had 6 bases not matched to a gene; V was cut back by 3 bases and J by 6 bases. Germline V gives CDR1 MDHEN, CDR2 SYDVKM. CDR3 length equals 15 residues.

The chain recombines TRBV11-2 with TRBJ2-1; D not certain. The germline gives CDR1 SGHAT, CDR2 FQNNGV. V gave up 2 bases and J gave up 0 bases, with 8 bases separating them. The CDR3 has 15 residues. The CDR3 loop reads CASSLHPSSYNEQFF. DNA of the CDR3: TGTGCCAGCAGCTTACACCCGAGCTCCTACAATGAGCAGTTCTTC.

The J gene is TRBJ2-7, the V gene TRBV6-5, with TRBD2 matching 7 bases. The CDR3 totals 15 residues. V gave up 2 bases and J gave up 2 bases; unmatched junction bases: 6. The germline gives CDR1 MNHEY, CDR2 SVGAGI. The CDR3 nucleotides read TGTGCCAGCAGTTACGGGCGGGGGAGGGCCTACGAGCAGTACTTC. Protein: CASSYGRGRAYEQYF.

This sequence joins TRBV5-4 and TRBJ1-2; TRBD1 agrees at 9 bases. CDR1 and CDR2 (germline): SGHNT, YYREEE (reference sequence). The ends lost 4 bases at V and 5 bases at J; junction bases unmatched: 6. The CDR3 runs to 14 residues. DNA of the CDR3: TGTGCCAGCAGCATACAGGGGGCGCGGTATGGCTACACCTTC. Translation gives CASSIQGARYGYTF.

The rearrangement uses TRBV15 and TRBJ1-6; 7 bases map to TRBD1. V lost 3 bases and J lost 6; bases outside the gene matches: 8. The CDR3 has 16 amino acids. The germline V gene has CDR1 LNHNV and CDR2 YYDKDF (reference sequence). CDR3 nucleotides: TGTGCCACCAGCAGGGACCGGGACAGAAGTAATTCACCCCTCCACTTT. Translation gives CATSRDRDRSNSPLHF.

V is TRBV24-1 and J is TRBJ2-5; D unresolved. The germline CDR1 and CDR2 sequences are KGHDR and SFDVKD. V gave up 3 bases and J gave up 2 bases, with 3 bases separating them. The CDR3 totals 12 residues. CDR3 in DNA: TGTGCCACCAGTGATCTACAAGAGACCCAGTACTTC. Encoded protein: CATSDLQETQYF.

This clone was recorded only once. The chain is built from TRBV15 and TRBJ2-7; D is perhaps TRBD2 (5 bases). V lost 8 bases and J 5 bases, leaving 25 bases between the germline ends. The CDR3 has 16 amino acids. Looked up from germline, CDR1 is LNHNV and CDR2 is YYDKDF (reference sequence). The CDR3 DNA sequence: TGTGCCACCGGAGGAAAATCGGGGAGCCCCTTCCACGAGCAGTACTTC. It translates to CATGGKSGSPFHEQYF.

The chain couples TRBV18 to TRBJ2-6; 7 bases line up with TRBD1. J gave up 0 bases and V 3 bases, and 5 bases lay outside the gene matches. CDR1 is KGHSH, CDR2 LQKENI, per germline. This CDR3 spans 17 amino acids. The CDR3 here is CASSPGQLYSGANVLTF. DNA for the CDR3: TGTGCCAGCTCACCGGGACAGCTTTACTCTGGGGCCAACGTCCTGACTTTC. The variable domain in full, with the rest retrieved from reference TRBV18 and TRBJ2-6, is NAGVMQNPRHLVRRRGQEARLRCSPMKGHSHVYWYRQLPEEGLKFMVYLQKENIIDESGMPKERFSAEFPKEGPSILRIQQVVRGDSAAYFCASSPGQLYSGANVLTFGAGSRLTVL.

The chain carries TRBV4-3 and TRBJ1-1, with 7 bases matching TRBD1. The germline gives CDR1 LGHNA, CDR2 YSLEER. The V segment lost 5 bases and the J segment 1 base; nucleotides outside the gene matches: 1. This CDR3 comprises 13 residues. The CDR3 DNA reads as TGCGCCAGCAGCACAGGGGCGAACACTGAAGCTTTCTTT. The encoded protein is CASSTGANTEAFF.

This chain joins TRBV13 and TRBJ2-3, with 13 bases matching TRBD2. With V trimmed by 5 bases and J by 0 bases, 23 bases remained unmatched. The CDR3 loop spans 23 amino acids. The germline CDR1 and CDR2 sequences are PRHDT and FYEKMQ (reference sequence). CDR3 in amino acids: CASSPEGLAGPSSPFSSTDTQYF. CDR3 in DNA: TGTGCCAGCAGCCCCGAGGGACTAGCGGGACCGAGCTCCCCATTTTCTAGCACAGATACGCAGTATTTT.

The rearrangement uses TRBV7-2 and TRBJ2-1; 14 nucleotides align to TRBD2. V trimming: 5 bases; J trimming: 0 bases; junction bases outside the gene matches: 9. From germline, CDR1 is SGHTA and CDR2 FQGNSA. The CDR3 sequence is 19 residues long. CDR3 protein: CASSSPPGTSGSSYNEQFF. The DNA for the CDR3 is TGTGCCAGCAGCAGCCCCCCCGGGACTAGCGGGAGCTCCTACAATGAGCAGTTCTTC. The full variable domain, its missing parts supplied by reference TRBV7-2 and TRBJ2-1, is GAGVSQSPSNKVTEKGKDVELRCDPISGHTALYWYRQSLGQGLEFLIYFQGNSAPDKSGLPSDRFSAERTGGSVSTLTIQRTQQEDSAVYLCASSSPPGTSGSSYNEQFFGPGTRLTVL.

This clone was picked up one time. The chain uses TRBV19 and TRBJ2-7, with 8 bases lining up with TRBD1. The ends lost 5 bases at V and 2 bases at J; junction bases unmatched: 5. Germline-derived CDR1 and CDR2 are LNHDA and SQIVND (reference sequence). This CDR3 is built from 14 residues. The CDR3 is CASSGAGGTYEQYF. Written as DNA, the CDR3 is TGTGCCAGTAGTGGTGCAGGGGGCACCTACGAGCAGTACTTC.

This clone was seen once. The chain combines TRBV6-5 with TRBJ2-3; D might be TRBD2 (6 bases). Germline V CDR1 and CDR2: MNHEY, SVGAGI. CDR3 length equals 16 residues. Trimming shortened V by 2 bases and J by 3 bases, and 15 bases separated the two germline ends. This chain's CDR3 is CASSYDRERMTDTQYF. The CDR3 DNA reads as TGTGCCAGCAGTTACGACCGGGAGAGGATGACAGATACGCAGTATTTT.

The chain recombines TRBV27 with TRBJ2-7; TRBD1 agrees at 8 bases. Unmatched junction bases numbered 17, after V lost 6 bases and J lost 10 bases. This CDR3 region has 15 residues. Germline V lookup: CDR1 MNHEY, CDR2 SMNVEV (reference sequence). In DNA, the CDR3 is TGTGCCAGCAGCCCGGACAGGGTTCCCTCCTTTGACCAGTACTTC. The encoded protein is CASSPDRVPSFDQYF.

The chain combines TRBV23-1 with TRBJ2-7; TRBD2 might be the D (6 bases). TRBV23-1 is marked as an open reading frame, function uncertain. The CDR3 sequence is 11 residues long. The germline V and J ends were trimmed by 8 bases and 10 bases, with 15 bases remaining between them. CDR3: CASGGWGPQYF. Written as DNA, the CDR3 is TGCGCCAGCGGGGGGTGGGGACCCCAGTACTTC.

The J gene is TRBJ1-1, the V gene TRBV28, with TRBD1 matching 8 bases. Germline CDR1 and CDR2: MDHEN and SYDVKM. V lost 2 bases to trimming and J lost 11 bases; unmatched junction nucleotides: 10. This CDR3 is 14 amino acids long. CDR3 in amino acids: CASSLTGQAKGAFF. CDR3 sequence (DNA): TGTGCCAGCAGTTTAACGGGACAGGCCAAGGGGGCTTTCTTT.

The chain employs TRBV15 and TRBJ1-5; D gene uncertain. V was pared by 0 bases and J by 0 bases, with 6 bases between. The CDR3 loop spans 15 amino acids. Germline lookup yields CDR1 LNHNV and CDR2 YYDKDF (reference sequence). CDR3 amino acids: CATSRDASSNQPQHF. The CDR3 nucleotides are TGTGCCACCAGCAGAGATGCGAGTAGCAATCAGCCCCAGCATTTT.

This chain connects TRBV6-5 to TRBJ2-5, with TRBD1 identical over 10 bases. CDR1 and CDR2 from the germline V gene are MNHEY and SVGAGI. J lost 7 bases, V lost 6 bases, and 8 bases had no gene match. The CDR3 is made up of 14 amino acids. Here the CDR3 DNA reads TGTGCCAGCAGCGACATGGGACAGGGGACGACCCAGTACTTC. It is translated as CASSDMGQGTTQYF.

The V gene is TRBV9, the J gene TRBJ2-3, with TRBD2 identical over 8 bases. CDR1 is SGDLS and CDR2 is YYNGEE in the germline V gene. This CDR3 region has 15 residues. Losses at the gene ends were 4 bases for V and 9 bases for J; bases not matched to a gene: 13. DNA for the CDR3: TGTGCCAGCAGCCTCTCCGGGGGGGAGGTCGAGACGCAGTATTTT. Encoded protein: CASSLSGGEVETQYF.

The V gene is TRBV3-1 (or the pseudogene TRBV3-2), the J gene TRBJ1-1; 9 positions match TRBD1. J gave up 6 bases and V 7 bases, and 12 bases lay outside the gene matches. Per the germline V gene, CDR1 is LGHDT and CDR2 is YNNKEL (reference sequence). The CDR3 spans 15 residues. The CDR3 protein is CASKNTPGQGSEAFF. CDR3 sequence (DNA): TGTGCCAGCAAGAATACACCGGGACAGGGTTCTGAAGCTTTCTTT.

The chain employs TRBV5-8 and TRBJ2-2; D possibly corresponds to TRBD1 (6 bases). The CDR3 has 16 residues. Trimming shortened V by 1 base and J by 3 bases, and 13 bases separated the two germline ends. Germline V gene sequence: CDR1 SGHTS, CDR2 YDEGEE. Here the CDR3 reads CASSLWQGLHTGELFF. CDR3 sequence (DNA): TGTGCCAGCAGCTTGTGGCAGGGGTTGCACACCGGGGAGCTGTTTTTT.

V gene TRBV27 combines with J gene TRBJ2-3, with 9 bases identical to TRBD2. CDR3 length: 17 residues. Trimming removed 6 bases from V and 2 bases from J; junction bases left unmatched: 12. Germline V lookup: CDR1 MNHEY, CDR2 SMNVEV (reference sequence). CDR3 region: CASSRPGAGGITDTQYF. The CDR3 nucleotides are TGTGCCAGCAGCCGCCCGGGCGCGGGAGGGATCACAGATACGCAGTATTTT.